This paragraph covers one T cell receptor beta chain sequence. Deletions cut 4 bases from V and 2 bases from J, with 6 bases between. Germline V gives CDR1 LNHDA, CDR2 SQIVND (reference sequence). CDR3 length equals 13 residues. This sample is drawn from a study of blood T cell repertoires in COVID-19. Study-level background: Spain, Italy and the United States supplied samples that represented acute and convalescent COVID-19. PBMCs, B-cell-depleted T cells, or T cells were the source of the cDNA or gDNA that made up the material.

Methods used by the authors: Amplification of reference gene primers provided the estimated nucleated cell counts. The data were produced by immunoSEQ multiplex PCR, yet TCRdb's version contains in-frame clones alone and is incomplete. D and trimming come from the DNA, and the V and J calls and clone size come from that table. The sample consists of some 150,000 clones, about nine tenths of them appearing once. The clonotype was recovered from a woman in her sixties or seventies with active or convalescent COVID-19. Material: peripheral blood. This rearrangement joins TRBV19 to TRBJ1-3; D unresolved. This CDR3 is CASSNTAGNTIYF. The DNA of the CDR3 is TGTGCCAGTAGTAATACTGCTGGAAACACCATATATTTT.